Included here is one TCR beta chain sequence, with context. The antigen remains unidentified. Trimming at V came to 0 bases and at J to 3 bases, leaving 4 bases not matched to a gene. Germline assignment: CDR1 MNHNS and CDR2 SASEGT. The CDR3 covers 17 residues. The sample is drawn from a study of cytomegalovirus exposure and HLA in healthy donors. Overall study results and limits: According to the study, 180 or so TCR beta chains were cytomegalovirus-associated.

Vbeta (60) and Jbeta (13) primers were used in the PCR. Sequencing was performed with immunoSEQ multiplex PCR; in TCRdb, only in-frame clones are kept and a portion is missing. The profile covers more than 130,000 clones, with roughly 76% appearing a single time and about 3.8% taken by the ten largest. The genes are TRBV6-1 and TRBJ2-1; TRBD2 agrees at 11 bases. The TCR sequence derives from a man younger than 35 in good health and CMV-seronegative. Sequenced: PBMCs. CDR3 region: CASSEAALAGVYNEQFF. In nucleotides, the CDR3 is TGTGCCAGCAGTGAAGCAGCACTAGCGGGAGTCTACAATGAGCAGTTCTTC.